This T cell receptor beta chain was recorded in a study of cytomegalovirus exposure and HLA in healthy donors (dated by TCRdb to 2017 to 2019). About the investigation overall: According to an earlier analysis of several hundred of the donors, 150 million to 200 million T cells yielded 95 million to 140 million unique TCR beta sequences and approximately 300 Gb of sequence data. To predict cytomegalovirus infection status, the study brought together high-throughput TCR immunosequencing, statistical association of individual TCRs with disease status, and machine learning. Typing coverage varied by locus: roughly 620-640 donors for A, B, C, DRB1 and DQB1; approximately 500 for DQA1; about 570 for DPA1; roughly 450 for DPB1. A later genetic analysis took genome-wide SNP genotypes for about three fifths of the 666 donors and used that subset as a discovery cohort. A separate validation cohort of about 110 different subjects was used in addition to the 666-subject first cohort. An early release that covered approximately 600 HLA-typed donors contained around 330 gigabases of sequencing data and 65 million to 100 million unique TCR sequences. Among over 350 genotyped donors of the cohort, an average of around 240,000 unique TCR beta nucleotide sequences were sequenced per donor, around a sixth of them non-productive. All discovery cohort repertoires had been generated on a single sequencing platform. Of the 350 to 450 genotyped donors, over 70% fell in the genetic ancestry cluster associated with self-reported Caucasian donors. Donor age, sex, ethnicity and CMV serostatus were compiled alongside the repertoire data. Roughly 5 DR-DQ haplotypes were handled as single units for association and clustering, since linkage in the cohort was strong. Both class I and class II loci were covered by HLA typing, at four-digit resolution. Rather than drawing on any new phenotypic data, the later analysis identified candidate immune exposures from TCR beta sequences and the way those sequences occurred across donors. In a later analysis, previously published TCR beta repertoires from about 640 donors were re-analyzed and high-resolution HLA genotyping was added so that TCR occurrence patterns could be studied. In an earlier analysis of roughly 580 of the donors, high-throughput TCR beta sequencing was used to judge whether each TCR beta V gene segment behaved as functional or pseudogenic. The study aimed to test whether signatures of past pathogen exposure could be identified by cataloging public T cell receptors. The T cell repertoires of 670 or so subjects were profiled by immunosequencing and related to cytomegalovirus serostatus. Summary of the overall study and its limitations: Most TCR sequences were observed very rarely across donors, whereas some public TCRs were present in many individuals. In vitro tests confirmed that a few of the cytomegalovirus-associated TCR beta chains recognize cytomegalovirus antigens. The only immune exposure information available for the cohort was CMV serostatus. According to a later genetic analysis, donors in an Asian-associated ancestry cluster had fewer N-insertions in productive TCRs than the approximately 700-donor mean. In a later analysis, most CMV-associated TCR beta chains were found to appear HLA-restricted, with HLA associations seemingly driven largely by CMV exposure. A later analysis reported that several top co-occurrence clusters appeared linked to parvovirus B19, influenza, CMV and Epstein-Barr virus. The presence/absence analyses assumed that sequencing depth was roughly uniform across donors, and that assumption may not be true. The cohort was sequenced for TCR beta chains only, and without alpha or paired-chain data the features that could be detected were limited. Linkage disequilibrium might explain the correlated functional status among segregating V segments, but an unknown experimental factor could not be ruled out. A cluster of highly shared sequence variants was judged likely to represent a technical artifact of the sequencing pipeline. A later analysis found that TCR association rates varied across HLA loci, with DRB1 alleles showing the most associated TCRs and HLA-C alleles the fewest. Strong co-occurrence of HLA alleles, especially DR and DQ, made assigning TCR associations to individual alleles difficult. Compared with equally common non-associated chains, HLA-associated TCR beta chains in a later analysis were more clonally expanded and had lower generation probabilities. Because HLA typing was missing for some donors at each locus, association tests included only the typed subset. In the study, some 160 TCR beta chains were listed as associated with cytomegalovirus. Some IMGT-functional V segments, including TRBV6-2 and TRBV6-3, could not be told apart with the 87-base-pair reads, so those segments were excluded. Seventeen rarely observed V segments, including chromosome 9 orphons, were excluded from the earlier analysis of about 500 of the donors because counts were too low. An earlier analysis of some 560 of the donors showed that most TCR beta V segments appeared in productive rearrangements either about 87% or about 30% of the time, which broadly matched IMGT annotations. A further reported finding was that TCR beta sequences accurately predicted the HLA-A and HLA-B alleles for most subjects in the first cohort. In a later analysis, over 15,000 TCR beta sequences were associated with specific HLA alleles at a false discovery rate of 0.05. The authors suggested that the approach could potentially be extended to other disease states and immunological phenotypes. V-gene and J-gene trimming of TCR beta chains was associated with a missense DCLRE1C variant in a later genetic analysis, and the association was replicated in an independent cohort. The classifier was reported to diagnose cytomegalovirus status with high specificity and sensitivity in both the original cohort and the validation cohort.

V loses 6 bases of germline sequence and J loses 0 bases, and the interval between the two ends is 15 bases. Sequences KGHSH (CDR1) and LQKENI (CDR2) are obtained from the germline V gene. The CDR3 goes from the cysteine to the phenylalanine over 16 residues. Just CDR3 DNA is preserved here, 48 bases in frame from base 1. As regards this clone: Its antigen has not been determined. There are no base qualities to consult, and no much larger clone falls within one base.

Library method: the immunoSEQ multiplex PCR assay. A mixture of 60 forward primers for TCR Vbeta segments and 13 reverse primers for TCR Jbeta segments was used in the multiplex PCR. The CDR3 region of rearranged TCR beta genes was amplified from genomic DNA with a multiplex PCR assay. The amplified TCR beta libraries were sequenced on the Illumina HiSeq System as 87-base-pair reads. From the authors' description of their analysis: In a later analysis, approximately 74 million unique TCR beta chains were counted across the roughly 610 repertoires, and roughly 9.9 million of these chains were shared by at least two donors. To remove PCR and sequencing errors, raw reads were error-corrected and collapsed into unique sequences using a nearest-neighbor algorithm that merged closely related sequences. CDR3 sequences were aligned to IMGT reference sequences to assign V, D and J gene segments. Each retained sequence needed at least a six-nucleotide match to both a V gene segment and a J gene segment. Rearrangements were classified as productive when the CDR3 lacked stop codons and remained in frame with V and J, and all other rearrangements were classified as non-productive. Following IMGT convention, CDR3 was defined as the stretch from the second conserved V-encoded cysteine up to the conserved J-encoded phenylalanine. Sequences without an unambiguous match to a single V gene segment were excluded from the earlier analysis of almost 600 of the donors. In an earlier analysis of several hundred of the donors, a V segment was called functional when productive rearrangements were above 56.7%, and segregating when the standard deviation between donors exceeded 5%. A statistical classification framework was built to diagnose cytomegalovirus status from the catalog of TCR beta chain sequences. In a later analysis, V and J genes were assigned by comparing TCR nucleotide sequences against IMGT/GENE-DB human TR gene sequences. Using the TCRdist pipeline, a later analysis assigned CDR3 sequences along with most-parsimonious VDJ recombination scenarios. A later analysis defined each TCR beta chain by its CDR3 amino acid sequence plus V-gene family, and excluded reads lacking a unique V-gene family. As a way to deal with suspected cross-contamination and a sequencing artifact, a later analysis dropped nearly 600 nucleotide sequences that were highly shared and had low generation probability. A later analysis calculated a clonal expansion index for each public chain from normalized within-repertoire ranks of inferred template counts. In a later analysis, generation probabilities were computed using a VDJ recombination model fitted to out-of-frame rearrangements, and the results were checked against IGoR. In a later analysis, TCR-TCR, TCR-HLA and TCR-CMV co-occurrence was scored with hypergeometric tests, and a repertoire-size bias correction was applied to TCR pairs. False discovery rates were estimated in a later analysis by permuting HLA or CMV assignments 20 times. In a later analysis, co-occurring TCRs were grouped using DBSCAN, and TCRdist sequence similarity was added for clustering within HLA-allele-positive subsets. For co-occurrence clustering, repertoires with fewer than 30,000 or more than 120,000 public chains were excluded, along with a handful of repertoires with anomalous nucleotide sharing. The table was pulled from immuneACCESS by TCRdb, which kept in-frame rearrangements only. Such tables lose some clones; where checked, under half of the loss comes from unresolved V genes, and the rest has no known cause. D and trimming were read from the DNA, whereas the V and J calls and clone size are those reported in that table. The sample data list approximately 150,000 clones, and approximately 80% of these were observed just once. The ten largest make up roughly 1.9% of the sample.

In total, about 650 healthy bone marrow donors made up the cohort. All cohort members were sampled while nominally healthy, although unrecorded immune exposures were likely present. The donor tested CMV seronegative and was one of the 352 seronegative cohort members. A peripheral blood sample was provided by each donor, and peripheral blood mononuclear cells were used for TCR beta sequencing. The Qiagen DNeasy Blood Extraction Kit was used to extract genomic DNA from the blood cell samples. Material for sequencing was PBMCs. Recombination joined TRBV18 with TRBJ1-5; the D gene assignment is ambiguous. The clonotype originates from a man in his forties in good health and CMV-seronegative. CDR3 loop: CASSAEAENSNQPQHF. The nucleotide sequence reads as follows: TGTGCCAGCTCCGCCGAGGCAGAAAATAGCAATCAGCCCCAGCATTTT.